Given below is one T cell receptor beta chain in context. Its antigen is currently not known. Base qualities are not recorded, but no much larger clone differs from it by a single base. Whole blood was collected in K2EDTA tubes by collaborating institutions according to the institutions' own protocols. For TCRbeta analysis, collaborators shipped samples as frozen whole blood, isolated PBMCs, or DNA extracted from either of those sample types. TCRbeta CDR3 regions were amplified from genomic DNA by means of the immunoSEQ Assay, a bias-controlled multiplex PCR. In the original analysis: Within the assay, amplification of reference gene primers was used to estimate how many nucleated cells each sample contained. To quantify the absolute abundance of each unique TCRbeta CDR3 rearrangement, sequence reads were collapsed and filtered. For each sample, productive Simpson clonality was calculated by taking the square root of Simpson's diversity index across productive rearrangements. In its TCRdb copy, this immuneACCESS table keeps in-frame sequences only and misses some clones. Where compared with another copy, unresolved V genes explain less than half of these, and the others have no known cause. Clone size and V and J calls were adopted from that table, with D and trimming inferred from the DNA. The sample profile shows 130,000 or so clones; approximately 89% of them were found once. Of the sample, over 9.5% is held by the ten largest clones.

This entry is derived from a study of blood T cell repertoires in COVID-19 (dated by TCRdb to 2018 to 2021). Some background on the complete study: Samples covering the acute and convalescent phases of COVID-19 were provided by collaborators in the United States, Italy and Spain. The prospective study material was composed of cDNA or gDNA derived from T cells, B-cell-depleted T cells, or PBMCs. Deeply sampled blood TCRbeta repertoires from subjects exposed to, actively infected with, or recovered from COVID-19 were included in the dataset. The repertoires were released in a freely available public database meant as a resource for research on the immune response to SARS-CoV-2. The samples were drawn from the first 160 participants of the ongoing ImmuneRACE study and from 1,254 subjects provided by 6 global collaborators. Sample metadata almost always included a de-identified subject ID, COVID-19 status, age in years and sex. Where available, HLA class I and class II types were taken from metadata supplied by the sample provider and were not determined by assay-based typing.

General conclusions and limits of the study: How much clinical and demographic metadata was included differed by source and by participant, and the metadata was provided uncurated.

From cysteine to phenylalanine, the CDR3 is 13 amino acids long. CDR3 DNA only is kept here, 39 bases in frame from base 1. From the germline V gene, CDR1 is SGHVS and CDR2 is FQNEAQ. Between the V and J ends, shortened by 5 bases and 6 bases respectively, the junction contains 14 bases. The chain is assembled from TRBV7-8 and TRBJ2-7; TRBD1 might be the D gene, on 6 matching bases. The TCR comes from a man between 60 and 75 years old with active or convalescent COVID-19. Sequencing input: peripheral blood. The CDR3 loop reads CASSGYRVGEQYF. The DNA sequence reads TGTGCCAGCAGCGGGTACAGGGTCGGCGAGCAGTACTTC. Here the CDR3 is joined to the reference TRBV7-8 and TRBJ2-7 genes, and the full variable domain is: GAGVSQSPRYKVAKRGQDVALRCDPISGHVSLFWYQQALGQGPEFLTYFQNEAQLDKSGLPSDRFFAERPEGSVSTLKIQRTQQEDSAVYLCASSGYRVGEQYFGPGTRLTVT.